This T cell receptor (beta chain) was recovered during a study of T-cell reconstitution after alpha-beta-depleted transplantation in children. Germline CDR1 is MDHEN and CDR2 is SYDVKM. CDR3 size: 15 residues. V gave up 8 bases and J gave up 5 bases; unmatched junction bases: 12. The table lists this clonotype with a count of one. As yet, its antigen is unknown. Study-level points and caveats: Day-60 TCRbeta diversity that was high in some patients was derived from surviving recipient T cells and thymic progenitors.

Unique molecular identifiers tagged the TCRbeta library. TCRdb reprocessed the PCR reads via MiXCR and lists one record per CDR3 protein. Here the sample spans 540,000 or so distinct CDR3 sequences, 20% to 25% being singletons. This TCR was sampled from a boy in the first two years of life who had a stem cell transplant for acute myeloid leukemia, so the T cells may come from the graft donor. V usage is TRBV28 and J usage is TRBJ2-1; 7 bases match TRBD2. The sample in question was PBMCs, mostly from graft donor cells, obtained 360 days after TCRalphabeta/CD19-depleted stem cell transplant. CDR3 region: CASGGEEEQNNEQFF. DNA for the CDR3: TGTGCCAGCGGGGGGGAGGAGGAACAAAACAATGAGCAGTTCTTC.